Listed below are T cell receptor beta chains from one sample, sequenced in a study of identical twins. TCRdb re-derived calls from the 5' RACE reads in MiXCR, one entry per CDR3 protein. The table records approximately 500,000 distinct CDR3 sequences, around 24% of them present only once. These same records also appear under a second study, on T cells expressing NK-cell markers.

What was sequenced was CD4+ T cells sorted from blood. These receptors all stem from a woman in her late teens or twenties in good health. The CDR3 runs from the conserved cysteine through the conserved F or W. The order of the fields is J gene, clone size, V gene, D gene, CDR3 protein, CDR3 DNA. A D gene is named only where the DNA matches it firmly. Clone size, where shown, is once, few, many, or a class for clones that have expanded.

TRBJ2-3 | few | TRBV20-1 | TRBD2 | CSARGLAGPTDTQYF | TGCAGTGCTAGGGGACTAGCGGGTCCCACAGATACGCAGTATTTT
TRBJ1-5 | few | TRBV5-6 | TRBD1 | CASSLKGASNQPQHF | TGTGCCAGCAGCTTGAAGGGGGCAAGCAATCAGCCCCAGCATTTT
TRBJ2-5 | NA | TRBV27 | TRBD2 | CASSLMTSGAQETQYF | TGTGCCAGCAGTTTAATGACTAGCGGGGCCCAAGAGACCCAGTACTTC
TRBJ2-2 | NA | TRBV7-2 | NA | CASSAPGTAGELFF | TGTGCCAGCAGCGCCCCCGGGACTGCCGGGGAGCTGTTTTTT
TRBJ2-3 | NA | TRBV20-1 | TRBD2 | CKISGRTTDTQYF | TGCAAGATTAGCGGGAGGACCACAGATACGCAGTATTTT
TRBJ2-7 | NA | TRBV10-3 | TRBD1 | CAISGPGQGAYEQYF | TGTGCCATCAGTGGCCCCGGACAGGGGGCTTACGAGCAGTACTTC
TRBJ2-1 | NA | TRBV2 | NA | CASKADNYNEQFF | TGTGCCAGCAAGGCGGATAACTACAATGAGCAGTTCTTC
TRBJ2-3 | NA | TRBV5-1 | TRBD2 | CASSLGTSGRADTQYF | TGCGCCAGCAGCTTGGGTACTAGCGGGAGGGCAGATACGCAGTATTTT
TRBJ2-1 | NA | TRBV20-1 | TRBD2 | CSGRLAELGEQFF | TGCAGTGGGCGACTAGCTGAACTTGGTGAGCAGTTCTTC
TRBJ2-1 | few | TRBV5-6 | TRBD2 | CASIQGLAGVTEQFF | TGTGCCAGCATCCAGGGACTAGCGGGAGTTACTGAGCAGTTCTTC
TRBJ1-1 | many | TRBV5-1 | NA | CASSLSPSGNTEAFF | TGCGCCAGCAGCTTGTCCCCCTCTGGGAACACTGAAGCTTTCTTT
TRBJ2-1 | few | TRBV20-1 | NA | CSATNLRNEQFF | TGCAGTGCCACCAACCTTCGGAATGAGCAGTTCTTC
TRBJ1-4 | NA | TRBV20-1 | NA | CSATRGDANEKLFF | TGCAGTGCTACTAGGGGGGATGCTAATGAAAAACTGTTTTTT
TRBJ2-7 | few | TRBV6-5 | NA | CASSYSTGLSYEQYF | TGTGCCAGCAGTTATTCGACAGGTCTCTCCTACGAGCAGTACTTC
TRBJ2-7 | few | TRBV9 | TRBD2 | CASSVGGLAGNYEQYF | TGTGCCAGCAGCGTAGGCGGACTAGCGGGGAACTACGAGCAGTACTTC
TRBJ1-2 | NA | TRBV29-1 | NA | CSVSPSGSGYTF | TGCAGCGTTTCCCCTTCTGGGAGTGGCTACACCTTC
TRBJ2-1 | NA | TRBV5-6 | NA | CASSFRNRYEQFF | TGTGCCAGCAGCTTCCGTAATCGGTATGAGCAGTTCTTC
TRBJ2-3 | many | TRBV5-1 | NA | CASSSNTDTQYF | TGTGCCAGCAGCTCCAACACAGATACGCAGTATTTT
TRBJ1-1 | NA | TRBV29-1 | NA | CSVNVNTEAFF | TGCAGCGTTAACGTGAACACTGAAGCTTTCTTT
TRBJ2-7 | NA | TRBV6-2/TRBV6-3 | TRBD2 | CASSSPSGGRPPYEQYF | TGTGCCAGCAGTTCACCTTCGGGCGGGAGACCACCCTACGAGCAGTACTTC
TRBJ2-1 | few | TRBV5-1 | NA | CASSFRAGASSYNEQFF | TGCGCCAGCAGCTTCAGGGCGGGGGCCAGCTCCTACAATGAGCAGTTCTTC
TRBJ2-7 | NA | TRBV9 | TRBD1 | CASSARQGSYEQYF | TGTGCCAGCAGCGCCAGACAGGGTTCCTACGAGCAGTACTTC
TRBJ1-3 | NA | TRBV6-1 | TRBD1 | CASRRGTGAGNTIYF | TGTGCCAGTCGGAGGGGGACAGGGGCTGGAAACACCATATATTTT
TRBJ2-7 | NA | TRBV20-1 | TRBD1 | CSANPAGQGSYEQYF | TGCAGTGCTAACCCCGCGGGACAGGGAAGCTACGAGCAGTACTTC
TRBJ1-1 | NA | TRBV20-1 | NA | CSAGRVNTEAFF | TGCAGTGCGGGAAGGGTGAACACTGAAGCTTTCTTT
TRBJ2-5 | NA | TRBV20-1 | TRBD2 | CSAPVTSGDTTQYF | TGCAGTGCGCCTGTAACTAGCGGTGACACGACCCAGTACTTC
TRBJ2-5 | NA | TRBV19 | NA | CASSIKMSETQYF | TGTGCCAGTAGTATTAAGATGTCGGAGACCCAGTACTTC
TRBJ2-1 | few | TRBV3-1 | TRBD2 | CASSQDGRTRGFF | TGTGCCAGCAGCCAAGACGGTCGGACTAGAGGATTCTTC
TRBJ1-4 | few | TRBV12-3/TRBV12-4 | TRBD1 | CASSPPGQGTWKLFF | TGTGCCAGCAGTCCGCCGGGACAGGGGACTTGGAAACTGTTTTTT
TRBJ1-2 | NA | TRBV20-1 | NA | CSANGGYTF | TGCAGTGCTAACGGTGGCTACACCTTC
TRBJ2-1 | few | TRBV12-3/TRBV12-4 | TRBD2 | CASSSEREGDEQFF | TGTGCCAGCAGTTCAGAGCGGGAAGGCGATGAGCAGTTCTTC
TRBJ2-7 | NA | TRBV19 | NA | CASSIEGRTYEQYF | TGTGCCAGTAGTATTGAGGGGCGAACCTACGAGCAGTACTTC
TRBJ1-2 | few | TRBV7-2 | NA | CASSLAGTQVYGYTF | TGTGCCAGCAGCCTAGCGGGGACCCAAGTATATGGCTACACCTTC
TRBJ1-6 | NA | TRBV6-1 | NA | CASRLSLDSPLHF | TGTGCCAGCAGGTTGTCCCTTGATTCACCCCTCCACTTT
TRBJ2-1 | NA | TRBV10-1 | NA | CASSDLATNEQFF | TGCGCCAGCAGTGATCTAGCCACCAACGAGCAGTTCTTC
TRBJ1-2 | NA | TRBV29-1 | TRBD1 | CSVVRGLGYTF | TGCAGCGTTGTAAGGGGGCTCGGCTACACCTTC
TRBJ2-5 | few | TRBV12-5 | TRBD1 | CASGLGTGVETQYF | TGTGCTAGTGGTTTGGGGACAGGGGTAGAGACCCAGTACTTC
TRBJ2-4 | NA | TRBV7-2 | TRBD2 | CASSSQLAGGPKNIQYF | TGTGCCAGCAGCTCTCAACTAGCGGGAGGGCCCAAAAACATTCAGTACTTC
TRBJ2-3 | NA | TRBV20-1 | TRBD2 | CSASIAGLTDTQYF | TGCAGTGCTTCCATAGCGGGGTTAACAGATACGCAGTATTTT
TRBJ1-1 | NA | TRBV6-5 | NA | CASSYGRGREAFF | TGTGCCAGCAGTTACGGTCGCGGGAGGGAAGCTTTCTTT
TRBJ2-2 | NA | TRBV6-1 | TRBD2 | CASSPPRTSGGTGELFF | TGTGCCAGCAGTCCCCCCCGGACTAGCGGGGGCACCGGGGAGCTGTTTTTT
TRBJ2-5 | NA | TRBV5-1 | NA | CASSLGQVQETQYF | TGCGCCAGCAGCTTGGGACAGGTTCAAGAGACCCAGTACTTC
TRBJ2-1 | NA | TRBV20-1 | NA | CSVKPGGNEQFF | TGCAGTGTTAAGCCCGGGGGTAATGAGCAGTTCTTC
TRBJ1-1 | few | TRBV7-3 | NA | CASSLTYSVSDTEAFF | TGTGCCAGCAGCTTAACGTACAGTGTCTCAGACACTGAAGCTTTCTTT
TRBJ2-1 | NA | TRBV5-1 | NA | CASSLGLPSFSFF | TGCGCCAGCAGCTTGGGACTACCAAGTTTTTCGTTCTTC
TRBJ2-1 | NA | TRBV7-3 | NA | CASSPHGVAVDEQFF | TGTGCCAGCAGCCCACATGGGGTTGCCGTCGATGAGCAGTTCTTC
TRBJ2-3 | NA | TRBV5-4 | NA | CASSAGPVDTQYF | TGTGCCAGCAGCGCGGGACCCGTAGATACGCAGTATTTT
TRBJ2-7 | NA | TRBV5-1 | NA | CASSREGGAYEQYF | TGCGCCAGCAGCCGGGAAGGAGGGGCCTACGAGCAGTACTTC
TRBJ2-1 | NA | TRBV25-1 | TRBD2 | CASSVAVLAQSSYNEQFF | TGTGCCAGCAGTGTCGCTGTACTAGCGCAGAGCTCCTACAATGAGCAGTTCTTC
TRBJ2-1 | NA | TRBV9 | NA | CASSGVGSQRYNEQFF | TGTGCCAGCAGCGGAGTGGGCTCGCAGCGTTACAATGAGCAGTTCTTC
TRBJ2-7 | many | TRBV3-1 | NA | CASSQDRSRGEQYF | TGTGCCAGCAGCCAAGATCGGTCCAGGGGCGAGCAGTACTTC
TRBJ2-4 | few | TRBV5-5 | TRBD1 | CASSLGQGANIQYF | TGTGCCAGCAGCTTAGGACAGGGGGCAAACATTCAGTACTTC
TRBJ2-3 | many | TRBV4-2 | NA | CASSQDFRTDTQYF | TGTGCCAGCAGCCAAGATTTCCGCACAGATACGCAGTATTTT
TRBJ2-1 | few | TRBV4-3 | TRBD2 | CASSRLAGGDDEQFF | TGCGCCAGCAGCCGATTAGCGGGAGGGGACGATGAGCAGTTCTTC
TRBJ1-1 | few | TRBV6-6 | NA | CASSYGQLEAFF | TGTGCCAGCAGTTATGGGCAGCTCGAAGCTTTCTTT
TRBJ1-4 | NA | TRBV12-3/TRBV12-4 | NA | CASSNGWEKLFF | TGTGCCAGCAGCAATGGTTGGGAAAAACTGTTTTTT
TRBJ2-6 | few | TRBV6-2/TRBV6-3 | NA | CASSYSTGRGRPPSGANVLTF | TGTGCCAGCAGTTACTCGACAGGCAGGGGAAGGCCACCCTCTGGGGCCAACGTCCTGACTTTC
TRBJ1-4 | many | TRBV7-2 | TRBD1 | CASSPPGGQAEKLFF | TGTGCCAGCAGCCCCCCAGGCGGACAGGCAGAAAAACTGTTTTTT
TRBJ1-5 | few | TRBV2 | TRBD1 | CARGGANQPQHF | TGTGCCAGAGGGGGCGCGAATCAGCCCCAGCATTTT